Below are 22 T cell receptor beta chains sequenced from a single sample in a study of CD8+ T cells in alopecia areata. RNA was isolated and reverse transcribed to cDNA, the sequencing template. Libraries were prepared by immunoSEQ multiplex PCR; TCRdb keeps only in-frame clonotypes and omits some of them. The table lists about 120,000 clones, less than 75% of them singletons. Treatment described: oral pan-JAK inhibitor, 5-10 mg twice daily. Sequencing was performed on CD8+ T cells sorted from blood, taken at week 4, from a patient treated with tofacitinib. The receptors were gathered from a human donor with alopecia areata.

The rearrangement links TRBV2 to TRBJ2-5; no clear D. The length of the CDR3 is 15 residues. CDR1 is SNHLY, CDR2 FYNNEI, per germline. The germline V and J ends were trimmed by 3 bases and 1 base, with 12 bases remaining between them. CDR3 protein: CASSDIAEFQETQYF. For the CDR3, the DNA is TGTGCCAGCAGTGATATCGCAGAGTTCCAAGAGACCCAGTACTTC.

This rearrangement joins TRBV15 to TRBJ1-5; 7 bases align to TRBD1. CDR1 and CDR2 (germline): LNHNV, YYDKDF (reference sequence). The CDR3 has 14 residues. V shed 1 base and J 10 bases; nucleotides not matched to a gene: 7. The CDR3 is CATSRARGVEPQHF. CDR3 coding DNA: TGTGCCACCAGCAGAGCCAGGGGGGTCGAACCCCAGCATTTT. The full variable domain, completed using reference TRBV15 and TRBJ1-5, is DAMVIQNPRYQVTQFGKPVTLSCSQTLNHNVMYWYQQKSSQAPKLLFHYYDKDFNNEADTPDNFQSRRPNTSFCFLDIRSPGLGDTAMYLCATSRARGVEPQHFGDGTRLSIL.

The CDR3 spells CASRNRGRDTEAFF. Written as DNA, the CDR3 is TGTGCCAGCAGGAACAGGGGAAGGGACACTGAAGCTTTCTTT. The chain recombines TRBV6-5 with TRBJ1-1, with 7 bases lining up with TRBD1. Unmatched junction bases numbered 7, after V lost 6 bases and J lost 3 bases. Looked up from germline, CDR1 is MNHEY and CDR2 is SVGAGI. The CDR3 runs 14 residues.

This chain connects TRBV27 to TRBJ2-7; no reliable D call. V dropped 2 bases and J dropped 2 bases, with 10 bases sitting between them. Germline-derived CDR1 and CDR2 are MNHEY and SMNVEV (reference sequence). CDR3 length: 14 amino acids. CDR3 bases: TGTGCCAGCAGTTTACACAGCACGACCTACGAGCAGTACTTC. This gives the protein CASSLHSTTYEQYF.

V is TRBV30 and J is TRBJ1-2; TRBD1 aligns across 7 bases. J lost 6 bases, V lost 7 bases, and 14 bases had no gene match. This CDR3 region has 14 residues. Germline loops: CDR1 GTSNPN, CDR2 SVGIG (reference sequence). As DNA, the CDR3 is TGTGCCTTCTTGAAGTCAGGGGGGATGGATGGCTACACCTTC. The encoded protein is CAFLKSGGMDGYTF.

This clone turned up a few times. This chain connects TRBV27 to TRBJ1-5; D uncertain. CDR1 is MNHEY, CDR2 SMNVEV, per germline (reference sequence). CDR3 length: 11 amino acids. V lost 9 bases, J lost 7 bases, and 10 bases lay in between. This CDR3 reads CASGMGQPQHF. The CDR3 nucleotides are TGTGCCAGTGGGATGGGGCAGCCCCAGCATTTT.

Comment on this clone: The junction departs from germline at one end; a sequencing error may be responsible. The chain uses TRBV11-2 and TRBJ2-2; the D gene is possibly TRBD2 (6 bases). Germline V gene data show CDR1 as SGHAT and CDR2 as FQNNGV. The length of the CDR3 is 14 residues. The CDR3, as DNA: TGTGCCAGCAGTCGCACCCTCACCGGCGGGGAGCTATTTTTT. Residues: CASSRTLTGGELFF.

This rearrangement joins TRBV30 to TRBJ2-2; unclear D gene. V lost 6 bases to trimming and J lost 1 base, with 9 bases between them. CDR3 length: 13 amino acids. Germline CDR1 is GTSNPN and CDR2 is SVGIG (reference sequence). CDR3: CACPEENTGELFF. The CDR3 DNA sequence: TGTGCCTGCCCTGAGGAGAACACCGGGGAGCTGTTTTTT.

Regarding this clone: The sample carries other DNA sequences with the same CDR3. The V call is TRBV30, the J call TRBJ1-2; 8 bases align to TRBD1. This CDR3 spans 14 amino acids. V shed 3 bases and J 3 bases; nucleotides not matched to a gene: 6. Germline assignment: CDR1 GTSNPN and CDR2 SVGIG (reference sequence). The chain's CDR3 is CAWSGQGKDYGYTF. DNA of the CDR3: TGTGCCTGGAGCGGACAGGGTAAAGACTATGGCTACACCTTC.

The chain uses TRBV30 and TRBJ1-2; D unresolved. V was clipped by 1 base and J by 5 bases, with 11 bases between them. The CDR3 contains 13 residues. In germline, CDR1 is GTSNPN, CDR2 SVGIG (reference sequence). CDR3 region: CAWSDHEAYGYTF. The CDR3 DNA follows: TGTGCCTGGAGTGACCATGAGGCGTATGGCTACACCTTC.

The sample holds a few counts of this clone. The V and J genes are TRBV19 and TRBJ1-1; maybe TRBD1 (5 bases). Germline CDR1 is LNHDA and CDR2 is SQIVND (reference sequence). V was shortened by 4 bases and J by 1 base, with 13 bases between the two germline ends. The CDR3 runs 15 residues. This CDR3 is CASSSPRGGNTEAFF. The CDR3, as DNA: TGTGCCAGTAGTAGCCCCCGGGGGGGGAACACTGAAGCTTTCTTT.

In this sample, this clone turned up a few times. The gene calls are TRBV5-6 and TRBJ2-3, with a possible D match to TRBD1 (5 bases). CDR1 SGHDT and CDR2 YYEEEE come from the germline V gene. V was cut by 0 bases and J by 0 bases, with 11 bases left in between. The CDR3 totals 16 residues. CDR3 DNA sequence: TGTGCCAGCAGCTTGGATCCAGGGCCGAGCACAGATACGCAGTATTTT. Protein product: CASSLDPGPSTDTQYF.

This clone was observed once. The chain carries TRBV30 and TRBJ2-5; 11 bases align to TRBD1. V shed 1 base and J 5 bases; nucleotides not matched to a gene: 6. The CDR3 consists of 15 residues. Looked up from germline, CDR1 is GTSNPN and CDR2 is SVGIG (reference sequence). The CDR3 sequence: CAWSGWTGGRETQYF. For the CDR3, the DNA is TGTGCCTGGAGTGGATGGACAGGGGGCAGGGAGACCCAGTACTTC.

The chain joins TRBV11-2 to TRBJ2-5, with TRBD1 matching 8 bases. The CDR3 has 14 amino acids. Trimming cost V 7 bases and J 0 bases; bases outside gene matches: 4. CDR1 is SGHAT and CDR2 is FQNNGV in the germline V gene. The CDR3 nucleotides read TGTGCCAGCACCGGACAGGGCCACCAAGAGACCCAGTACTTC. It encodes CASTGQGHQETQYF.

V usage is TRBV6-4 and J usage is TRBJ1-2; D is perhaps TRBD1 (6 bases). This CDR3 comprises 14 residues. Germline CDR1 reads MRHNA; CDR2 reads SNTAGT. V was cut by 4 bases and J by 4 bases, with 13 bases left in between. The CDR3, as DNA: TGTGCCAGCAGTGCCACAGGGCCGGGCTATGGCTACACCTTC. It encodes CASSATGPGYGYTF.

The chain links TRBV9 to TRBJ1-2; TRBD1 is a possible D gene (5 bases). V was pared by 0 bases and J by 5 bases, with 11 bases between. The CDR3 sequence is 14 residues long. CDR1 is SGDLS, CDR2 YYNGEE, per germline. Here the CDR3 reads CASSVGQSPYGYTF. The CDR3 nucleotides read TGTGCCAGCAGCGTAGGACAGTCCCCATATGGCTACACCTTC.

The V and J genes are TRBV29-1 and TRBJ2-1, with 7 bases aligning to TRBD1. Germline V gives CDR1 SQVTM, CDR2 ANQGSEA. The V and J ends lost 7 bases and 6 bases, in that order; junction bases with no gene match: 12. The CDR3 is made up of 14 amino acids. The CDR3 coding sequence is TGCAGCGCCAGGGGGACAGTGTATGGCAATGAGCAGTTCTTC. Amino acids: CSARGTVYGNEQFF.

In its sample, this clone was seen a few times. The chain recombines TRBV14 with TRBJ1-2; 7 bases agree with TRBD1. Unmatched junction bases numbered 13, after V lost 4 bases and J lost 5 bases. CDR3 size: 16 residues. Germline V gene data show CDR1 as SGHDN and CDR2 as FVKESK. The CDR3: CASSLTTGAGIYGYTF. The CDR3 DNA sequence: TGTGCCAGCAGCCTTACTACAGGGGCGGGTATTTATGGCTACACCTTC. Full variable domain (missing parts from reference TRBV14 and TRBJ1-2): EAGVTQFPSHSVIEKGQTVTLRCDPISGHDNLYWYRRVMGKEIKFLLHFVKESKQDESGMPNNRFLAERTGGTYSTLKVQPAELEDSGVYFCASSLTTGAGIYGYTFGSGTRLTVV.

This clone was recorded at least ten times. The gene calls are TRBV5-4 and TRBJ1-2; possible D gene TRBD1, 5 bases. Trimming stripped 1 base from V and 5 bases from J, with 12 bases between. Germline CDR1 SGHNT, CDR2 YYREEE (reference sequence). This CDR3 spans 14 amino acids. CDR3 sequence reads: CASSLSGSVYGYTF. The CDR3 nucleotides read TGTGCCAGCAGCTTGTCAGGGAGTGTTTATGGCTACACCTTC.

The chain joins TRBV30 to TRBJ2-2, with D possibly called TRBD1 or TRBD2 (5 bases each). This CDR3 comprises 17 residues. Germline CDR1 GTSNPN, CDR2 SVGIG (reference sequence). V was shortened by 2 bases and J by 8 bases, with 24 bases between the two germline ends. CDR3 bases: TGTGCCTGGAGTCCCCGGGGTGGGGCCACGCTAAGTGGGGAGCTGTTTTTT. Residues: CAWSPRGGATLSGELFF.

This clone has more than one count but fewer than ten. The chain couples TRBV30 to TRBJ1-1; a possible D gene is TRBD1 (5 bases). Germline V CDR1 and CDR2: GTSNPN, SVGIG (reference sequence). V was shortened by 1 base and J by 4 bases, with 16 bases between the two germline ends. The CDR3 covers 15 residues. The CDR3, as DNA: TGTGCCTGGAGTGGCGGGGCAGTCGCGGGCACTGAAGCTTTCTTT. It codes for CAWSGGAVAGTEAFF.

This chain joins TRBV29-1 and TRBJ1-4, with D perhaps matching TRBD1 (5 bases). Germline CDR1 reads SQVTM; CDR2 reads ANQGSEA. Between the trimmed V and J ends, which lost 7 bases and 0 bases, there was a span of 12 bases. CDR3 size: 14 residues. CDR3 nucleotide sequence: TGCAGCGGCCGGGACCCAGCAACTAATGAAAAACTGTTTTTT. It encodes CSGRDPATNEKLFF.